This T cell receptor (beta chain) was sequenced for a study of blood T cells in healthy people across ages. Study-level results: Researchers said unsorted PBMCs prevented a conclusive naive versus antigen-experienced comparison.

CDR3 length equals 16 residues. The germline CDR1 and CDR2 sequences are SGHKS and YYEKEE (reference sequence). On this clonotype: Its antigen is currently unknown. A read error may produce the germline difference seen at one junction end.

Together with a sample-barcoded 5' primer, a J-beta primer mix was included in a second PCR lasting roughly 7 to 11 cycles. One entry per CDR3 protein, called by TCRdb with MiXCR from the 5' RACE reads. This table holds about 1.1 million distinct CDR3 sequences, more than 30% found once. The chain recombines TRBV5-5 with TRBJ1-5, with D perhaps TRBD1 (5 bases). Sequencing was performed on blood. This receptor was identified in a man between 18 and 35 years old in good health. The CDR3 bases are TGTACCAGCAGCTTGGCCGGCAGGGCGAACAATCAGCCCCAGCATTTT. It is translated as CTSSLAGRANNQPQHF.